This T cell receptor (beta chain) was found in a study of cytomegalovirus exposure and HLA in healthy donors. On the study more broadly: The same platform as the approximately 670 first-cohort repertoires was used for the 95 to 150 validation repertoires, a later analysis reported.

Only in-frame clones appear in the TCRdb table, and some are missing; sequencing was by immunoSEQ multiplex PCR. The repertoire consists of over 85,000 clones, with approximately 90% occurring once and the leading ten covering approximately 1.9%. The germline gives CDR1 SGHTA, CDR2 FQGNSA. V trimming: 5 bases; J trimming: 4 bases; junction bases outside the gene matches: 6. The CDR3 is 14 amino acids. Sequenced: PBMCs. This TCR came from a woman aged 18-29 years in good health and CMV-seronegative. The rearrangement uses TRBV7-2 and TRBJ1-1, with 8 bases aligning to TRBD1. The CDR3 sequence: CASSKSTGGTEAFF. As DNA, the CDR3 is TGTGCCAGCAGCAAAAGTACAGGGGGCACTGAAGCTTTCTTT.